These 25 T cell receptor beta chains share one sample of origin, sequenced in a study of T cells in Graves' hyperthyroidism and ophthalmopathy. There were TCR beta CDR3 regions amplified from RNA transcripts. The TCR CDR3 first-round RT-PCR relied on the HTBI primer set. TCRdb itself ran the multiplex PCR reads through MiXCR, one entry per CDR3 protein. The repertoire holds 90,000 to 120,000 distinct CDR3 sequences, with about 15% as singletons. The material sequenced was blood. The receptor set was obtained from a woman aged 45-65 years with Graves' hyperthyroidism.

This clonotype was picked up a small number of times. The chain has TRBV28 and TRBJ2-3; D might be TRBD1 (5 bases). Germline CDR1 reads MDHEN; CDR2 reads SYDVKM. Trimming cost V 3 bases and J 1 base, with 11 bases left between them. The CDR3 consists of 15 residues. The CDR3 here is CASSFADRRTDTQYF. In DNA, the CDR3 is TGTGCCAGCAGTTTCGCAGACAGACGCACAGATACGCAGTATTTT. Drawing the rest from reference TRBV28 and TRBJ2-3, the complete variable domain is DVKVTQSSRYLVKRTGEKVFLECVQDMDHENMFWYRQDPGLGLRLIYFSYDVKMKEKGDIPEGYSVSREKKERFSLILESASTNQTSMYLCASSFADRRTDTQYFGPGTRLTVL.

This rearrangement joins TRBV29-1 to TRBJ2-1; 15 bases match TRBD2. Trimming took 7 bases from V and 11 from J; bases not matched to a gene: 9. This CDR3 contains 14 residues. CDR1 and CDR2 (germline): SQVTM, ANQGSEA. This chain's CDR3 is CSATPGLAGGKQFF. The DNA for the CDR3 is TGCAGCGCTACTCCGGGACTAGCGGGAGGAAAGCAGTTCTTC.

This clonotype was detected many times. The chain employs TRBV18 and TRBJ2-7; tentative D call: TRBD2 (6 bases). Deletions cut 3 bases from V and 3 bases from J, with 12 bases between. Germline V lookup: CDR1 KGHSH, CDR2 LQKENI. This CDR3 has 14 amino acids. CDR3 nucleotide sequence: TGTGCCAGCTCACCCGCCGGGGGTGGCTACGAGCAGTACGTC. Its translation is CASSPAGGGYEQYV.

This clonotype occurred many times. This sequence joins TRBV6-6 and TRBJ1-3; D is unclear. The germline gives CDR1 MNHNY, CDR2 SVGAGI (reference sequence). The CDR3 runs 12 residues. Trimming took off 2 bases at V and 4 bases at J, with 3 bases between the two ends. The CDR3 DNA reads as TGTGCCAGCAGTTACCCCGGAAACACCATATATTTT. Translation: CASSYPGNTIYF.

This clonotype was detected many times. The chain is built from TRBV20-1 and TRBJ1-2, with D tentatively TRBD1 (6 bases). From germline, CDR1 is DFQATT and CDR2 SNEGSKA (reference sequence). The ends were cut back, 2 bases at V and 4 bases at J, with 14 bases in the middle. The CDR3 spans 14 residues. CDR3 in amino acids: CSARTYLTGYGYTF. The CDR3 nucleotides are TGCAGTGCTAGAACGTACTTGACAGGCTATGGCTACACCTTC.

This clonotype has a count of ten or more. V usage is TRBV5-1 and J usage is TRBJ2-7; the D gene could be TRBD1 or TRBD2 (5 bases each). The CDR3 spans 14 residues. Germline V gene sequence: CDR1 SGHRS, CDR2 YFSETQ. V was clipped by 4 bases and J by 5 bases, with 16 bases between them. In DNA, the CDR3 is TGCGCCAGCAGCCTCGAGGGGTTAAGGGACGAGCAGTACGTC. Its protein product is CASSLEGLRDEQYV.

This clonotype was detected many times. The chain has TRBV6-1 and TRBJ2-7; 7 positions agree with TRBD1. CDR1 MNHNS and CDR2 SASEGT come from the germline V gene. CDR3 length equals 14 residues. V lost 11 bases, J lost 3 bases, and 13 bases stayed unmatched. The CDR3 nucleotides read TGTGCCTCACGGGCCCGGACAGGATACTACGAGCAGTACGTC. It encodes CASRARTGYYEQYV.

This clonotype has at least ten counts. The chain recombines TRBV28 with TRBJ2-3; tentatively, D is TRBD1 or TRBD2 (5 bases each). Trimming removed 3 bases from V and 4 bases from J, with 8 bases in between. CDR3 length equals 13 residues. Germline V gene sequence: CDR1 MDHEN, CDR2 SYDVKM. The CDR3 DNA sequence: TGTGCCAGCAGTTTTTGGGGGTCAGATACGCAGTATTTT. This translates into CASSFWGSDTQYF.

This clonotype showed up many times. The chain recombines TRBV4-1 with TRBJ1-3; D is ambiguous. The V gene lost 0 bases and the J gene lost 0 bases, with 12 bases spanning the gap. Germline CDR1 MGHRA, CDR2 YSYEKL. There are 17 residues in the CDR3. This CDR3 is CASSQDPAGSSGNTIYF. CDR3 nucleotides: TGCGCCAGCAGCCAAGATCCCGCCGGGAGCTCTGGAAACACCATATATTTT.

This clonotype was counted many times. The chain employs TRBV5-1 and TRBJ1-5, with D perhaps matching TRBD1 (5 bases). The CDR3 sequence is 15 residues long. Deletions cut 0 bases from V and 0 bases from J, with 7 bases between. Germline V gives CDR1 SGHRS, CDR2 YFSETQ. The CDR3 region has the DNA TGCGCCAGCAGCTTGGCAGGGCTTAGCAATCAGCCCCAGCATTTT. Amino acid sequence: CASSLAGLSNQPQHF.

This clonotype was observed at least ten times. The chain is built from TRBV20-1 and TRBJ2-1; D is perhaps TRBD1 or TRBD2 (5 bases each). The CDR3 loop spans 11 amino acids. Germline V gene sequence: CDR1 DFQATT, CDR2 SNEGSKA (reference sequence). The V end was cut by 5 bases, the J end by 6 bases, with 8 bases between. The CDR3 here is CSASGGNEQFF. In DNA, the CDR3 is TGCAGTGCTTCTGGGGGCAATGAGCAGTTCTTC.

This clonotype is a singleton in its sample. CDR3 bases: TGTGCCAGTAGTAACAGGGTTACTACTGAAGCTTTCTTT. Encoded protein: CASSNRVTTEAFF. This chain connects TRBV19 to TRBJ1-1; the D gene is possibly TRBD1 (6 bases). Trimming removed 4 bases at V and 5 bases at J, with 11 bases between. The CDR3 is 13 residues long. Looked up from germline, CDR1 is LNHDA and CDR2 is SQIVND (reference sequence).

There are many counts of this clonotype. The chain joins TRBV7-9 to TRBJ1-1; 7 bases agree with TRBD1. The germline gives CDR1 SEHNR, CDR2 FQNEAQ (reference sequence). V was clipped by 4 bases and J by 4 bases; unmatched bases: 3. The CDR3 runs to 13 residues. CDR3 in DNA: TGTGCCAGCAGCTCCTCAGGGGGCACTGAAGCTTTCTTT. Translating gives CASSSSGGTEAFF.

This clonotype was seen a few times. This sequence joins TRBV28 and TRBJ2-7; 11 bases align to TRBD1. The length of the CDR3 is 15 residues. The J segment lost 1 base and the V segment lost 3 bases, leaving 2 bases of the junction unmatched. The germline CDR1 and CDR2 sequences are MDHEN and SYDVKM. Here the CDR3 DNA reads TGTGCCAGCAGTTTGGGGACAGGGGGGTCCTACGAGCAGTACTTC. Translated: CASSLGTGGSYEQYF.

Many counts were recorded for this clonotype. The chain uses TRBV6-1 and TRBJ2-3, with TRBD1 matching over 9 bases. CDR1 MNHNS and CDR2 SASEGT come from the germline V gene. The CDR3 has 15 residues. After removal of 2 bases from V and 4 bases from J, the junction contained 4 bases not matched to a gene. CDR3 protein: CASSEPGQGSDTQYF. The DNA for the CDR3 is TGTGCCAGCAGTGAACCGGGACAGGGTTCAGATACGCAGTATTTT.

This clonotype was recorded at least ten times. V and J are TRBV7-8 and TRBJ1-6, with 7 bases lining up with TRBD1. This CDR3 contains 16 residues. Trimming took 2 bases from V and 8 from J; bases not matched to a gene: 9. Germline CDR1 and CDR2: SGHVS and FQNEAQ. This chain's CDR3 is CASSLTITRGDSPLHF. CDR3 DNA: TGTGCCAGCAGCTTAACAATAACCAGGGGGGATTCACCCCTCCACTTT.

This clonotype was seen at least ten times. J is TRBJ2-1 and V is TRBV10-3; either TRBD1 or TRBD2 may fit D (7 bases each). The V end was cut by 7 bases, the J end by 5 bases, with 18 bases between. The CDR3 is made up of 15 amino acids. CDR1 and CDR2 (germline): ENHRY, SYGVKD. This chain's CDR3 is CAITQGGLADNEQFF. CDR3 in DNA: TGTGCCATCACCCAAGGGGGCCTAGCGGACAATGAGCAGTTCTTC.

In its sample, this clonotype was seen many times. The DNA of the CDR3 is TGTGCCAGCACTAGGACAGGCAACGAGCAGTACGTC. Its translation: CASTRTGNEQYV. The chain is built from TRBV2 and TRBJ2-7; 7 bases agree with TRBD1. Germline V lookup: CDR1 SNHLY, CDR2 FYNNEI. This CDR3 comprises 12 residues. Trimming at V came to 7 bases and at J to 5 bases, leaving 5 bases not matched to a gene.

The chain recombines TRBV6-4 with TRBJ2-3; D perhaps matches TRBD2 (5 bases). CDR1 and CDR2 from the germline V gene are MRHNA and SNTAGT. There are 15 residues in the CDR3. V lost 9 bases and J 2 bases, leaving 18 bases between the germline ends. DNA for the CDR3: TGTGCCAGGACGGTTGGACTCCTCGCCACAGATACGCAGTATTTT. Amino acid sequence: CARTVGLLATDTQYF.

This clonotype was seen many times. This rearrangement joins TRBV6-4 to TRBJ1-2; D gene ambiguous. Trimming shortened V by 5 bases and J by 1 base, and 20 bases separated the two germline ends. CDR1 and CDR2 from the germline V gene are MRHNA and SNTAGT. The CDR3 sequence is 17 residues long. The CDR3 loop is CASSSRSELVNNYGYTF. In nucleotides, the CDR3 is TGTGCCAGCAGTTCCCGAAGCGAACTCGTGAATAACTATGGCTACACCTTC.

This clonotype was counted a few times. A much larger clone lies a single base off, so this may be a read error. This chain joins TRBV5-1 and TRBJ1-1; D is ambiguous. The CDR3 covers 14 residues. Germline CDR1 SGHRS, CDR2 YFSETQ. Trimming took off 4 bases at V and 0 bases at J, with 10 bases between the two ends. CDR3: CASSPNLMNTEAFF. The CDR3 DNA reads as TGCGCCAGCAGCCCGAACTTGATGAACACTGAAGCTTTCTTT.

The sample holds many counts of this clonotype. The rearrangement joins TRBV27 to TRBJ2-7; D perhaps matches TRBD2 (6 bases). CDR1 is MNHEY and CDR2 is SMNVEV in the germline V gene (reference sequence). V was clipped by 4 bases and J by 9 bases, with 19 bases between them. The CDR3 contains 14 residues. CDR3 sequence: CASSWGTPSTVQYF. DNA of the CDR3: TGTGCCAGCAGTTGGGGGACTCCTTCTACCGTGCAGTACTTC.

In this sample, this clonotype turned up many times. The V gene is TRBV27, the J gene TRBJ2-1; D call uncertain. CDR1 and CDR2 from the germline V gene are MNHEY and SMNVEV (reference sequence). The CDR3 consists of 14 residues. Between the trimmed V and J ends, which lost 3 bases and 4 bases, there was a span of 10 bases. CDR3 protein: CASSFDIRYNEQFF. In DNA, the CDR3 is TGTGCCAGCAGTTTTGATATTAGGTACAATGAGCAGTTCTTC.

The table lists this clonotype with many counts. CDR3 nucleotide sequence: TGTGCCAGCAGCTTGGGGGCAGGGTTTGCCTATGGCTACACCTTC. Translation gives CASSLGAGFAYGYTF. The rearrangement uses TRBV5-6 and TRBJ1-2; weak D call: TRBD1 (5 bases). V was shortened by 0 bases and J by 4 bases, with 13 bases between the two germline ends. The CDR3 length is 15 residues. In germline, CDR1 is SGHDT, CDR2 YYEEEE.

This clonotype was seen repeatedly, ten times or more. V gene TRBV30 combines with J gene TRBJ2-5; the D is unclear. From germline, CDR1 is GTSNPN and CDR2 SVGIG (reference sequence). This CDR3 is 13 amino acids long. The V and J ends lost 2 bases and 1 base respectively, with 8 bases between them. CDR3: CAWSPGIQETQYF. For the CDR3, the DNA is TGTGCCTGGAGTCCTGGGATCCAAGAGACCCAGTACTTC.